These 11 T cell receptor beta chains share one sample of origin, sequenced in a study of blood T cell repertoires in COVID-19. Profiled with immunoSEQ multiplex PCR; TCRdb holds only in-frame clones, not every one. The sample has around 220,000 clones, around 87% seen once. Sequencing used PBMCs or T cells enriched from blood (not recorded which). These receptors all stem from a young man who had been exposed to COVID-19.

V and J are TRBV30 and TRBJ1-1; D is unresolved. The CDR3 is 13 residues long. CDR1 GTSNPN and CDR2 SVGIG come from the germline V gene (reference sequence). Trimming pared 2 bases from V and 9 bases from J, leaving 16 bases between. The CDR3 coding sequence is TGTGCCTGGAGTCGTATCCGTGAGGGAAAAGCTTTCTTT. Residues: CAWSRIREGKAFF.

V is TRBV4-2 and J is TRBJ1-3; TRBD1 matches at 7 bases. V lost 1 base, J lost 2 bases, and 5 bases stayed unmatched. The CDR3 consists of 16 residues. The germline CDR1 and CDR2 sequences are LGHNA and YNFKEQ. CDR3 DNA: TGTGCCAGCAGCCAAGGGGTCGACAGGGCTGGAAACACCATATATTTT. The encoded protein is CASSQGVDRAGNTIYF.

The genes are TRBV7-2 and TRBJ2-7, with TRBD1 matching 7 bases. Germline assignment: CDR1 SGHTA and CDR2 FQGNSA. CDR3 size: 18 residues. V lost 6 bases and J lost 0; bases outside the gene matches: 17. CDR3 sequence: CASSLRQRTGTVSYEQYF. CDR3 in DNA: TGTGCCAGCAGTCTACGACAACGGACCGGGACAGTCTCCTACGAGCAGTACTTC. The full variable domain, rest sourced from reference TRBV7-2 and TRBJ2-7, is GAGVSQSPSNKVTEKGKDVELRCDPISGHTALYWYRQSLGQGLEFLIYFQGNSAPDKSGLPSDRFSAERTGGSVSTLTIQRTQQEDSAVYLCASSLRQRTGTVSYEQYFGPGTRLTVT.

This chain connects TRBV7-2 to TRBJ1-2; D not resolved. The V end was cut by 2 bases, the J end by 5 bases, with 12 bases between. CDR1 is SGHTA and CDR2 is FQGNSA in the germline V gene. The CDR3 contains 14 residues. The DNA of the CDR3 is TGTGCCAGCAGCTTACCAGTCCCGAGGTATGGCTACACCTTC. Translating it yields CASSLPVPRYGYTF. Full variable domain (remainder filled in from reference TRBV7-2 and TRBJ1-2): GAGVSQSPSNKVTEKGKDVELRCDPISGHTALYWYRQSLGQGLEFLIYFQGNSAPDKSGLPSDRFSAERTGGSVSTLTIQRTQQEDSAVYLCASSLPVPRYGYTFGSGTRLTVV.

The CDR3 loop is CASSLAGTGSYEQYF. The CDR3 DNA sequence: TGCGCCAGCAGCTTGGCCGGGACAGGGTCCTACGAGCAGTACTTC. This chain links TRBV5-1 with TRBJ2-7; 9 bases fit TRBD1. This CDR3 has 15 amino acids. Germline CDR1 SGHRS, CDR2 YFSETQ. Trimming at V came to 0 bases and at J to 1 base, leaving 2 bases not matched to a gene.

This chain uses TRBV3-1 (or the pseudogene TRBV3-2) with TRBJ2-6, with a possible D match to TRBD2 (6 bases). Between the trimmed V and J ends, which lost 4 bases and 2 bases, there was a span of 15 bases. CDR1 and CDR2 (germline): LGHDT, YNNKEL (reference sequence). This CDR3 region has 17 residues. CDR3 bases: TGTGCCAGCAGCCCCTCGTGGGGGGAGACTGGGGCCAACGTCCTGACTTTC. It specifies CASSPSWGETGANVLTF.

Concerning this clone: A much larger clone lies a single base off, so this may be a read error. The V and J genes are TRBV27 and TRBJ1-6, with 8 bases matching TRBD1. Germline CDR1 is MNHEY and CDR2 is SMNVEV (reference sequence). V trimming: 6 bases; J trimming: 6 bases; junction bases outside the gene matches: 19. CDR3 length: 19 amino acids. The CDR3 sequence is CASSQNTNGRQGRNSPLHF. The CDR3 bases are TGTGCCAGCAGCCAAAACACCAACGGTAGACAGGGGCGTAATTCACCCCTCCACTTT.

This sequence joins TRBV30 and TRBJ1-1; 7 bases fit TRBD1. Trimming removed 6 bases from V and 4 bases from J; junction bases left unmatched: 11. The CDR3 spans 14 residues. CDR1 GTSNPN and CDR2 SVGIG come from the germline V gene (reference sequence). The CDR3 coding sequence is TGTGCCTGCAACCGGGACAGTGAAGGCACTGAAGCTTTCTTT. This translates into CACNRDSEGTEAFF.

This chain uses TRBV5-1 with TRBJ2-5; D is unresolved. V lost 1 base and J 1 base, leaving 8 bases between the germline ends. CDR3 length equals 14 residues. CDR1 is SGHRS, CDR2 YFSETQ, per germline. The CDR3, as DNA: TGCGCCAGCAGCTTGATGTCCTCCCAAGAGACCCAGTACTTC. Translated: CASSLMSSQETQYF.

The V gene is TRBV11-2, the J gene TRBJ2-2; no definite D call. This CDR3 contains 16 residues. Looked up from germline, CDR1 is SGHAT and CDR2 is FQNNGV. Deletions cut 5 bases from V and 4 bases from J, with 17 bases between. CDR3 nucleotides: TGTGCCAGCAGCCTAGTCGGAGCCTCAGTCACCGGGGAGCTGTTTTTT. Its protein is CASSLVGASVTGELFF.

The chain recombines TRBV11-2 with TRBJ1-1, with D unresolved. V was trimmed by 5 bases and J by 1 base, leaving 11 bases between them. The CDR3 runs 14 residues. From germline, CDR1 is SGHAT and CDR2 FQNNGV. The CDR3 loop is CASSRNPRNTEAFF. The DNA of the CDR3 is TGTGCCAGCAGCCGAAACCCTAGGAACACTGAAGCTTTCTTT.